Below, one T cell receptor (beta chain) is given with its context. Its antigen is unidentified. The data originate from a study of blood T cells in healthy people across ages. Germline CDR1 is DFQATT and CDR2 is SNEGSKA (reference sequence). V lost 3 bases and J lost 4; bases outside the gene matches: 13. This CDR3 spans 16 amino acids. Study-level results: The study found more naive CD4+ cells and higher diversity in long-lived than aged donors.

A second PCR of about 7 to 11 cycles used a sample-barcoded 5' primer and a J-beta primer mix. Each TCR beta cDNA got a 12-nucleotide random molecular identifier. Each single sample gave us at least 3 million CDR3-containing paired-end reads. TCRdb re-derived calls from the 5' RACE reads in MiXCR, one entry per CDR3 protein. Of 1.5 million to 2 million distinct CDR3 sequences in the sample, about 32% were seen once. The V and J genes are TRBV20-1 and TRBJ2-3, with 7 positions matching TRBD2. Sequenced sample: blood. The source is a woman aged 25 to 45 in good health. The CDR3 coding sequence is TGCAGTGCTAGGGGCGGGGAAGCGGGAATCGCAGATACGCAGTATTTT. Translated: CSARGGEAGIADTQYF.